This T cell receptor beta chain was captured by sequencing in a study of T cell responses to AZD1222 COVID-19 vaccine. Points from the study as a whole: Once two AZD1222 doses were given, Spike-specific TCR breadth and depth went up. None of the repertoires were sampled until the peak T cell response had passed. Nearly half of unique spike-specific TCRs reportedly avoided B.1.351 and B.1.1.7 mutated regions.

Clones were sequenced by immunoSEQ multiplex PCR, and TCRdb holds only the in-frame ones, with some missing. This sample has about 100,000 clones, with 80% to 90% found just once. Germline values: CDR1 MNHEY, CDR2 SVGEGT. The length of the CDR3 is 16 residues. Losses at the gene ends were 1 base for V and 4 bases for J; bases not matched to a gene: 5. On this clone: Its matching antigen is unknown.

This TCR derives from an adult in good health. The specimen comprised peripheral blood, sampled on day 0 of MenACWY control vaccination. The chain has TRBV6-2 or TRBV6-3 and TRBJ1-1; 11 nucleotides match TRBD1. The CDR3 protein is CASSYFGQGASTEAFF. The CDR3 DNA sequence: TGTGCCAGCAGTTACTTCGGACAGGGGGCGTCCACTGAAGCTTTCTTT.